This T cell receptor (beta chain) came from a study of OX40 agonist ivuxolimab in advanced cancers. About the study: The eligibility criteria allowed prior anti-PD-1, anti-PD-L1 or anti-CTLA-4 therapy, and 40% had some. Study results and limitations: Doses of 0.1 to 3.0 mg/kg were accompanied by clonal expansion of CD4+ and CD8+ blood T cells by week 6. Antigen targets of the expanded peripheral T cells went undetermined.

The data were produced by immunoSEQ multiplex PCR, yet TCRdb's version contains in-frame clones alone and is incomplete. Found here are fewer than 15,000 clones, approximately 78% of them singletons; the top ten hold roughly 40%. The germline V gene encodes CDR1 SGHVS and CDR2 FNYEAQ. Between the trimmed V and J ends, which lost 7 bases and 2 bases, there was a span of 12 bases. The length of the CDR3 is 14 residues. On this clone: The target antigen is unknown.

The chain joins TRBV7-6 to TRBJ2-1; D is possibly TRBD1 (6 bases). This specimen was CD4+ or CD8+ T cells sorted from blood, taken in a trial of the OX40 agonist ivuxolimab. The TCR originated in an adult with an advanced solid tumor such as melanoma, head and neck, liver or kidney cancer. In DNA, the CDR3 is TGTGCCAGCACTCCCCAGGGGCCCTACAATGAGCAGTTCTTC. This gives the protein CASTPQGPYNEQFF.